The T cell receptor beta chain described here comes from a study of T cell responses to AZD1222 COVID-19 vaccine. TCRdb's copy holds only in-frame clones and misses some; the assay was immunoSEQ multiplex PCR. The sample comprises around 180,000 clones, roughly 92% of which are singletons, and roughly 1.7% rests with the top ten. Timing groups of about 4 and about 12 weeks for second doses were pooled. The sample here was peripheral blood, taken 28 days after the second AZD1222 dose. This TCR came from an adult who received the AZD1222 COVID-19 vaccine.

The CDR3 sequence: CASSPGTGGEAFF. CDR3 sequence (DNA): TGTGCCAGCAGCCCAGGGACAGGGGGTGAAGCTTTCTTT. The chain links TRBV7-6 to TRBJ1-1, with TRBD1 matching 11 bases. Germline loops: CDR1 SGHVS, CDR2 FNYEAQ. V shed 5 bases, J shed 7 bases, and the junction held 3 bases outside the gene matches. CDR3 length: 13 amino acids.